The 13 T cell receptor beta chains below come from one sample, sequenced in a study of OX40 agonist ivuxolimab in advanced cancers. The data were produced by immunoSEQ multiplex PCR, yet TCRdb's version contains in-frame clones alone and is incomplete. The sample yields about 88,000 clones, approximately 85% seen once. This sample comprised CD4+ or CD8+ T cells sorted from blood, obtained in a trial of the OX40 agonist ivuxolimab. The origin of the receptors is an adult with an advanced solid tumor such as melanoma, head and neck, liver or kidney cancer.

The chain is built from TRBV27 and TRBJ2-1; 7 bases are shared with TRBD1. J gave up 5 bases and V 6 bases, and 16 bases lay outside the gene matches. The CDR3 is 17 residues long. Per the germline V gene, CDR1 is MNHEY and CDR2 is SMNVEV (reference sequence). Here the CDR3 reads CASRVDIEPGQHNEQFF. The CDR3 DNA sequence: TGTGCCAGCAGAGTTGATATAGAACCGGGACAGCACAATGAGCAGTTCTTC.

This clone came up once. The genes are TRBV6-5 and TRBJ2-1; D remains ambiguous. Germline V CDR1 and CDR2: MNHEY, SVGAGI. The CDR3 extends over 12 amino acids. V gave up 4 bases and J gave up 8 bases, with 9 bases separating them. CDR3 region: CASSSTADEQFF. The CDR3 DNA reads as TGTGCCAGCAGTTCAACAGCAGATGAGCAGTTCTTC.

The chain uses TRBV7-9 and TRBJ1-5; TRBD1 matches 7 bases. CDR3 length: 15 residues. Trimming at V came to 5 bases and at J to 2 bases, leaving 6 bases not matched to a gene. Germline V gene sequence: CDR1 SEHNR, CDR2 FQNEAQ (reference sequence). CDR3 in amino acids: CASSQATGGNQPQHF. The CDR3 bases are TGTGCCAGCAGCCAAGCAACAGGGGGCAATCAGCCCCAGCATTTT.

The chain carries TRBV4-3 and TRBJ2-1; D remains ambiguous. Trimming left V 0 bases short and J 4 bases short, with 10 bases between. The CDR3 is 15 residues long. Germline CDR1 is LGHNA and CDR2 is YSLEER. The CDR3 DNA reads as TGCGCCAGCAGCCAAGATCCCACAGTATACAATGAGCAGTTCTTC. Residues: CASSQDPTVYNEQFF.

The chain employs TRBV5-4 and TRBJ1-4; the D is unclear. V lost 4 bases, J lost 8 bases, and 18 bases lay in between. The CDR3 runs 15 residues. Germline V gene sequence: CDR1 SGHNT, CDR2 YYREEE (reference sequence). This CDR3 is CASSPEGPRREKLFF. The CDR3 DNA sequence: TGTGCCAGCAGCCCCGAAGGCCCTAGAAGGGAAAAACTGTTTTTT.

This clone has just a few counts. The CDR3: CASSLSKGSTEAFF. CDR3 DNA sequence: TGTGCCAGCAGTTTATCGAAAGGGTCCACTGAAGCTTTCTTT. This chain joins TRBV27 and TRBJ1-1; D gene ambiguous. There are 14 residues in the CDR3. The ends were cut back, 0 bases at V and 4 bases at J, with 9 bases in the middle. Germline CDR1 is MNHEY and CDR2 is SMNVEV (reference sequence).

The chain links TRBV7-6 to TRBJ2-1, with 13 bases matching TRBD2. The CDR3 sequence is 17 residues long. Germline V gene sequence: CDR1 SGHVS, CDR2 FNYEAQ. J gave up 6 bases and V 5 bases, and 10 bases lay outside the gene matches. This chain's CDR3 is CASSPSGLAGPRNEQFF. The CDR3 bases are TGTGCCAGCAGCCCATCGGGACTAGCGGGACCACGCAATGAGCAGTTCTTC.

The chain carries TRBV4-3 and TRBJ2-7, with 11 bases lining up with TRBD1. V was pared by 2 bases and J by 5 bases, with 2 bases of the junction left unmatched. The CDR3 is 14 amino acids. Germline-derived CDR1 and CDR2 are LGHNA and YSLEER. In nucleotides, the CDR3 is TGCGCCAGCAGCCAATGGACAGGGGGCAACGAGCAGTACTTC. Its protein product is CASSQWTGGNEQYF.

The genes are TRBV7-9 and TRBJ2-1, with 7 bases matching TRBD2. The CDR3 runs to 15 residues. Germline V gives CDR1 SEHNR, CDR2 FQNEAQ (reference sequence). Trimming cost V 6 bases and J 8 bases; bases outside gene matches: 13. CDR3 DNA: TGTGCCAGCAGTCCTTACCGGGAGGCCTTGGATGAGCAGTTCTTC. Protein: CASSPYREALDEQFF.

This chain links TRBV10-1 with TRBJ2-7; D could derive from TRBD1 or TRBD2 (5 bases each). Trimming shortened V by 5 bases and J by 0 bases, and 17 bases separated the two germline ends. The CDR3 loop spans 16 amino acids. Germline CDR1 reads WNHNN; CDR2 reads SYGVQD (reference sequence). Written as DNA, the CDR3 is TGCGCCAGCAGTCCCTATTCCCGGGACCTCTCCTACGAGCAGTACTTC. Protein product: CASSPYSRDLSYEQYF.

The chain joins TRBV5-5 to TRBJ2-7; 8 positions match TRBD1. J gave up 5 bases and V 3 bases, and 1 base lay outside the gene matches. From germline, CDR1 is SGHKS and CDR2 YYEKEE (reference sequence). The CDR3 runs 12 residues. CDR3: CASSWTGNEQYF. The CDR3 nucleotides read TGTGCCAGCAGCTGGACAGGGAACGAGCAGTACTTC.

The CDR3 region is CASRITSRGGHGYTF. CDR3 DNA: TGTGCCAGCAGGATAACGAGTAGGGGAGGCCATGGCTACACCTTC. The genes are TRBV27 and TRBJ1-2; perhaps TRBD1 as D (5 bases). The germline gives CDR1 MNHEY, CDR2 SMNVEV (reference sequence). CDR3 length equals 15 residues. V was pared by 6 bases and J by 6 bases, with 20 bases between.

In its sample, this clone was seen a few times. Other DNA sequences in the same sample also yield this CDR3. V gene TRBV7-9 combines with J gene TRBJ2-1; 13 positions match TRBD2. CDR1 and CDR2 from the germline V gene are SEHNR and FQNEAQ (reference sequence). The ends lost 5 bases at V and 1 base at J; junction bases unmatched: 2. The CDR3 contains 16 residues. The CDR3 DNA reads TGTGCCAGCAGCCCGACTAGCGGGAGGTCCTACAATGAGCAGTTCTTC. It yields the protein CASSPTSGRSYNEQFF.